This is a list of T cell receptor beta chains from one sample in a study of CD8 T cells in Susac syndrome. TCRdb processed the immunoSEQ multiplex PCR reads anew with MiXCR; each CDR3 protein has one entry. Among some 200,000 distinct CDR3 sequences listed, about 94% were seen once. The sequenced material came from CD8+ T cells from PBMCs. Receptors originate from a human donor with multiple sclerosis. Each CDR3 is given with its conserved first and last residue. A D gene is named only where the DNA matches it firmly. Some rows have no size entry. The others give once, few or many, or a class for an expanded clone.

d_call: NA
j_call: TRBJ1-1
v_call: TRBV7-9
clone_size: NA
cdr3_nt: TGTGCCAGCACCCGAACTGGGAACACTGAAGCTTTCTTT
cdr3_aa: CASTRTGNTEAFF

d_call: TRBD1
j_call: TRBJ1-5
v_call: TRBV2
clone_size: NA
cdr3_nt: TGTGCCACCTCTGACAGGGCTAATCAGCCCCAGCATTTT
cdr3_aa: CATSDRANQPQHF

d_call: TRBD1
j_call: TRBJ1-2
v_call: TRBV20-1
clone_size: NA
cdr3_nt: TGCAGTGCTTGGGACAGGGCGAAAGATGGCTACACCTTC
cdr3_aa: CSAWDRAKDGYTF

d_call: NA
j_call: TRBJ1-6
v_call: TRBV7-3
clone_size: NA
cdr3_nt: TGTGCCAGCAGCTTATCCGGGGGTGGTAATTCACCCCTCCACTTT
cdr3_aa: CASSLSGGGNSPLHF

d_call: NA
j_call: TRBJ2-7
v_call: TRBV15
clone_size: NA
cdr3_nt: TGTGCCACCAGCGAAGATTCTTACGAGCAGTACTTC
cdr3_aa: CATSEDSYEQYF

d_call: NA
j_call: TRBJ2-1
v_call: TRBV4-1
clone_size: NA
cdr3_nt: TGCGCCAGCAGCAGCTCCTCCGGGACTCCGAGCTCCTACAATGAGCAGTTCTTC
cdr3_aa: CASSSSSGTPSSYNEQFF

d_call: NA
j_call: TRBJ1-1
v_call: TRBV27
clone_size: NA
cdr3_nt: TGTGCCAGCAGTCCAGGACTCCAAATGAACACTGAAGCTTTCTTT
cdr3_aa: CASSPGLQMNTEAFF

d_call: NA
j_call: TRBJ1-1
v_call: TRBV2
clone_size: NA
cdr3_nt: TGTGCCACAACGGGGAACACTGAAGCTTTCTTT
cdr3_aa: CATTGNTEAFF

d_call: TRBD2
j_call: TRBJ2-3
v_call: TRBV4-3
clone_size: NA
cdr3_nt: TGCGCCAGCAGCCAAGCTCCAGCGGGAGTTACAGATACGCAGTATTTT
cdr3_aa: CASSQAPAGVTDTQYF

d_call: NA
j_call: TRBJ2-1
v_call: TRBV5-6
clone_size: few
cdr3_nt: TGTGCCAGCAGCTTTGGATCGGGTGACAATGAGCAGTTCTTC
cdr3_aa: CASSFGSGDNEQFF

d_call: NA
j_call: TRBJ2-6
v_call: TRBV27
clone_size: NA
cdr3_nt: TGTGCCAGCCGCACAGGCTCTGGGGCCAACGTCCTGACTTTC
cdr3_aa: CASRTGSGANVLTF

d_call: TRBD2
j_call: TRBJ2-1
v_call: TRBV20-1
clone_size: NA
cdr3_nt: TGCAGTGCTAGCCCCGAGCGGGACTCCTACAATGAGCAGTTCTTC
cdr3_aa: CSASPERDSYNEQFF

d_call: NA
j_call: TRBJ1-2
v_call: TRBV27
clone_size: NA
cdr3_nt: TGTGCCAGCAGTTTGCTGGGAAGCAGCGGCTACACCTTC
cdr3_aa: CASSLLGSSGYTF

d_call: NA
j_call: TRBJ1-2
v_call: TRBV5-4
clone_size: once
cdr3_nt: TGTGCCAGCAGCTTGGAGGGGGTTGGCTATGGCTACACCTTC
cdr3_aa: CASSLEGVGYGYTF

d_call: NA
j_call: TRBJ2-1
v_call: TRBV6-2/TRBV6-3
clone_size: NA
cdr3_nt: TGTGCCAGCAGTTACACTGGCCGCTCCTACAATGAGCAGTTCTTC
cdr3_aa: CASSYTGRSYNEQFF